These 20 T cell receptor beta chains were all obtained from the same sample, sequenced in a study of shared clonotypes between healthy human individuals. The method was immunoSEQ multiplex PCR; TCRdb's version includes in-frame clones alone and lacks a portion of them. This table has 2 million to 2.5 million clones, about 94% appearing once. What was sequenced was naive CD4+ T cells sorted from blood. Subset here: CD45RA+ positively selected. These receptors originate from a man aged 18 to 30 in good health.

The CDR3 DNA sequence: TGTGCCTGGGAAAGACCGGTCACTGAAGCTTTCTTT. It is translated as CAWERPVTEAFF. The chain carries TRBV30 and TRBJ1-1; D uncertain. The CDR3 spans 12 residues. Germline lookup yields CDR1 GTSNPN and CDR2 SVGIG (reference sequence). Deletions cut 5 bases from V and 4 bases from J, with 11 bases between. Complete variable domain (other parts from reference TRBV30 and TRBJ1-1): SQTIHQWPATLVQPVGSPLSLECTVEGTSNPNLYWYRQAAGRGLQLLFYSVGIGQISSEVPQNLSASRPQDRQFILSSKKLLLSDSGFYLCAWERPVTEAFFGQGTRLTVV.

The chain joins TRBV5-1 to TRBJ2-5; TRBD2 matches at 9 bases. V shed 5 bases, J shed 4 bases, and the junction held 9 bases outside the gene matches. The CDR3 spans 15 residues. Germline loops: CDR1 SGHRS, CDR2 YFSETQ. The CDR3 nucleotides are TGCGCCAGCAGTGGGCTAGCGGGGCCGGGAGAGACCCAGTACTTC. Translated, it gives CASSGLAGPGETQYF. The whole variable domain, remainder taken from reference TRBV5-1 and TRBJ2-5, is KAGVTQTPRYLIKTRGQQVTLSCSPISGHRSVSWYQQTPGQGLQFLFEYFSETQRNKGNFPGRFSGRQFSNSRSEMNVSTLELGDSALYLCASSGLAGPGETQYFGPGTRLLVL.

The chain recombines TRBV5-1 with TRBJ1-3; no clear D. From germline, CDR1 is SGHRS and CDR2 YFSETQ. This CDR3 comprises 16 residues. With 5 bases removed from V and 0 bases from J, the gap between germline ends came to 15 bases. DNA for the CDR3: TGCGCCAGCAGTTCGACTGCCGCGTTCTCTGGAAACACCATATATTTT. Amino acid sequence: CASSSTAAFSGNTIYF.

This clone was recorded only once. The chain carries TRBV30 and TRBJ1-5; 7 nucleotides align to TRBD1. The CDR3 sequence is 15 residues long. From germline, CDR1 is GTSNPN and CDR2 SVGIG (reference sequence). The V gene end was trimmed by 4 bases and the J gene end by 7 bases; junction bases not matched to a gene: 13. The CDR3 protein is CAWTLREGAGQPQHF. For the CDR3, the DNA is TGTGCCTGGACCCTCAGGGAGGGGGCAGGACAGCCCCAGCATTTT.

The chain joins TRBV27 to TRBJ2-5, with 8 bases matching TRBD1. Germline CDR1 is MNHEY and CDR2 is SMNVEV (reference sequence). J was trimmed by 3 bases and V by 6 bases; bases with no gene match: 18. The CDR3 totals 18 residues. The chain's CDR3 is CASSPRAGGGSTKETQYF. The CDR3 DNA reads as TGTGCCAGCAGCCCCAGGGCAGGGGGCGGCTCTACCAAAGAGACCCAGTACTTC.

The gene calls are TRBV2 and TRBJ1-1; 7 nucleotides match TRBD1. This CDR3 has 14 amino acids. Looked up from germline, CDR1 is SNHLY and CDR2 is FYNNEI. V lost 7 bases and J lost 4; bases outside the gene matches: 9. The CDR3 region has the DNA TGTGCCAGCACTTCTGAGACAGGGCTCACTGAAGCTTTCTTT. It codes for CASTSETGLTEAFF. The complete variable domain, with remaining parts taken from reference TRBV2 and TRBJ1-1, reads EPEVTQTPSHQVTQMGQEVILRCVPISNHLYFYWYRQILGQKVEFLVSFYNNEISEKSEIFDDQFSVERPDGSNFTLKIRSTKLEDSAMYFCASTSETGLTEAFFGQGTRLTVV.

V and J are TRBV5-6 and TRBJ2-5, with unresolved D. The germline gives CDR1 SGHDT, CDR2 YYEEEE. The CDR3 totals 16 residues. The germline V and J ends were trimmed by 1 base and 5 bases, with 18 bases remaining between them. CDR3: CASSLRIDQGWETQYF. CDR3 in DNA: TGTGCCAGCAGCTTGAGAATAGACCAAGGGTGGGAGACCCAGTACTTC.

For this clone: This CDR3 is also generated by other DNA sequences in the sample. This sequence joins TRBV7-6 and TRBJ1-1; unclear D gene. This CDR3 comprises 13 residues. Germline CDR1 reads SGHVS; CDR2 reads FNYEAQ. Trimming took 5 bases from V and 1 from J, leaving 8 bases between them. The CDR3 region is CASSLQENTEAFF. The CDR3 DNA is TGTGCCAGCAGCCTACAAGAGAACACTGAAGCTTTCTTT.

The CDR3 loop is CASSFGDTGLAGGGVTQYF. The CDR3 region has the DNA TGTGCCAGCAGCTTTGGCGACACGGGACTAGCGGGAGGCGGCGTTACGCAGTATTTT. The chain recombines TRBV5-4 with TRBJ2-3, with 15 bases identical to TRBD2. CDR1 and CDR2 from the germline V gene are SGHNT and YYREEE (reference sequence). The CDR3 runs to 19 residues. V was pared by 2 bases and J by 8 bases, with 15 bases of the junction left unmatched.

V is TRBV28 and J is TRBJ2-5; D might be TRBD1 or TRBD2, each matching 5 bases. Trimming removed 6 bases from V and 5 bases from J, with 16 bases in between. The germline V gene has CDR1 MDHEN and CDR2 SYDVKM. The CDR3 consists of 14 residues. The CDR3 DNA is TGTGCCAGCAGAGGTGGGGGTACCCGGGAGACCCAGTACTTC. It encodes CASRGGGTRETQYF.

This clone has a single count. The rearrangement joins TRBV19 to TRBJ2-5; 10 nucleotides align to TRBD2. The V and J ends lost 1 base and 4 bases, in that order; junction bases with no gene match: 6. The CDR3 extends over 16 amino acids. In germline, CDR1 is LNHDA, CDR2 SQIVND (reference sequence). CDR3 DNA sequence: TGTGCCAGTAGTATAGCAGCTAGCGGGAGCTTAGAGACCCAGTACTTC. Amino acids: CASSIAASGSLETQYF.

The J gene is TRBJ1-5, the V gene TRBV7-8, with TRBD1 matching over 8 bases. Germline V gene sequence: CDR1 SGHVS, CDR2 FQNEAQ. The CDR3 runs 14 residues. Trimming at V came to 3 bases and at J to 6 bases, leaving 4 bases not matched to a gene. The CDR3 reads CASSLAGGTQPQHF. DNA of the CDR3: TGTGCCAGCAGCTTGGCAGGGGGCACTCAGCCCCAGCATTTT.

This clone has only one observation. This specimen includes other DNA sequences encoding the same CDR3. The V call is TRBV7-9, the J call TRBJ1-1; D ambiguous. Germline V gene sequence: CDR1 SEHNR, CDR2 FQNEAQ (reference sequence). The V end was cut by 3 bases, the J end by 6 bases, with 5 bases between. The CDR3 runs to 11 residues. CDR3 residues: CASSLVSEAFF. Here the CDR3 DNA reads TGTGCCAGCAGCTTGGTGTCTGAAGCTTTCTTT.

The chain is built from TRBV5-6 and TRBJ1-6; 7 positions match TRBD1. Looked up from germline, CDR1 is SGHDT and CDR2 is YYEEEE. The CDR3 spans 17 residues. Trimming at V came to 4 bases and at J to 10 bases, leaving 17 bases not matched to a gene. CDR3 residues: CASSPSRQGLGGSPLHF. CDR3 sequence (DNA): TGTGCCAGCAGCCCCTCAAGACAGGGCCTGGGGGGATCACCCCTCCACTTT.

The genes are TRBV30 and TRBJ1-2; D is undetermined. Between the trimmed V and J ends, which lost 3 bases and 1 base, there was a span of 12 bases. Germline lookup yields CDR1 GTSNPN and CDR2 SVGIG (reference sequence). This CDR3 region has 14 residues. CDR3 sequence reads: CAWRTLQFNYGYTF. The CDR3 DNA reads TGTGCCTGGAGAACCTTACAGTTTAACTATGGCTACACCTTC.

V usage is TRBV5-1 and J usage is TRBJ2-7; 7 bases agree with TRBD1. This CDR3 contains 13 residues. The trim removed 7 bases at V and 2 bases at J, leaving 6 bases unmatched. Germline V gives CDR1 SGHRS, CDR2 YFSETQ. The CDR3 reads CASGTVETYEQYF. CDR3 DNA: TGCGCCAGCGGGACAGTAGAAACCTACGAGCAGTACTTC.

V usage is TRBV10-3 and J usage is TRBJ2-1, with 10 positions matching TRBD1. The trim removed 0 bases at V and 7 bases at J, leaving 6 bases unmatched. There are 16 residues in the CDR3. CDR1 is ENHRY, CDR2 SYGVKD, per germline. This chain's CDR3 is CAISESGTGVRNEQFF. The CDR3 DNA sequence: TGTGCCATCAGTGAGTCGGGGACAGGGGTTAGGAATGAGCAGTTCTTC.

The gene calls are TRBV14 and TRBJ1-4; D perhaps matches TRBD1 (6 bases). The CDR3 has 13 amino acids. Germline CDR1 SGHDN, CDR2 FVKESK. The V gene lost 6 bases and the J gene lost 5 bases, with 10 bases spanning the gap. CDR3 in amino acids: CASRQQGNEKLFF. For the CDR3, the DNA is TGTGCCAGCAGGCAACAGGGAAATGAAAAACTGTTTTTT.

The gene calls are TRBV11-3 and TRBJ1-5, with 9 bases lining up with TRBD1. Per germline, CDR1 SGHNT and CDR2 YENEEA. CDR3 length equals 15 residues. The V and J ends lost 5 bases and 7 bases, in that order; junction bases with no gene match: 9. CDR3 sequence (DNA): TGTGCCAGCAGCCTAAAGGGACAGGGAGTACAGCCCCAGCATTTT. Amino acid sequence: CASSLKGQGVQPQHF.

The V call is TRBV18, the J call TRBJ2-1; weak D call: TRBD2 (6 bases). CDR3 length: 14 residues. Trimming stripped 6 bases from V and 3 bases from J, with 12 bases between. The germline V gene has CDR1 KGHSH and CDR2 LQKENI. The CDR3 coding sequence is TGTGCCAGCTCTCCTACTAGCAACTACAATGAGCAGTTCTTC. Its translation: CASSPTSNYNEQFF.